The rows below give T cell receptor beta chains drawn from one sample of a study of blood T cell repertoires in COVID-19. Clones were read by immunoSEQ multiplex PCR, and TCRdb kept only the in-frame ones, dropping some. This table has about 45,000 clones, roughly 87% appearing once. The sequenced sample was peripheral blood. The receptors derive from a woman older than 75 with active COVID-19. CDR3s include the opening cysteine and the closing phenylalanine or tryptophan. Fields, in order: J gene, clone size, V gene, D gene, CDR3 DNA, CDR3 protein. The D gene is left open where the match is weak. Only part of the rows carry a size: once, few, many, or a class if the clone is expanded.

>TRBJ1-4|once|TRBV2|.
TGTGCCAGCAGTGAACCCGACACCTCGGAACTGTTTTTT
CASSEPDTSELFF
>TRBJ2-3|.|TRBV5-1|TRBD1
TGCGCCAGCAAGAGGGGGACAGGGATCACAGATACGCAGTATTTT
CASKRGTGITDTQYF
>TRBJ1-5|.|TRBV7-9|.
TGTGCCAGCAGCCTCCCTATGCAGCCCCAGCATTTT
CASSLPMQPQHF
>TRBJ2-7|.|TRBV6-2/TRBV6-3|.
TGTGCCAGCAGCCCCAGAACCTACGAGCAGTACTTC
CASSPRTYEQYF
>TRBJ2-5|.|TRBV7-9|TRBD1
TGTGCCAGCAGCCTAAGGGGGACAGGGGCTTCAGAACAAGAGACCCAGTACTTC
CASSLRGTGASEQETQYF
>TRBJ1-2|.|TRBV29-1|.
TGCAGCGCAGGAGTGGCAGGGGTCTATGGCTACACCTTC
CSAGVAGVYGYTF
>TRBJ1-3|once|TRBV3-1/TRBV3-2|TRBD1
TGTGCCAGCAGCAAAGGAGGGAACAGGGGAGGAGATGGAAACACCATATATTTT
CASSKGGNRGGDGNTIYF
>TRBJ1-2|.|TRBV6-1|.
TGTGCCAGCAGTGAAGCAAGGGCAGGGGCTGGGGGCTACACCTTC
CASSEARAGAGGYTF
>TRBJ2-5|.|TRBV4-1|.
TGCGCCAGCAGCCAAGATCGGGGTCAAGAGACCCAGTACTTC
CASSQDRGQETQYF
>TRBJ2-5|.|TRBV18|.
TGTGCCAGCTCACCACCGGGCGTTCAAGAGACCCAGTACTTC
CASSPPGVQETQYF
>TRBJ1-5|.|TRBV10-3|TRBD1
TGTGCCATCAGTGAGCCCGGACAGGGGGGAGGCAATCAGCCCCAGCATTTT
CAISEPGQGGGNQPQHF
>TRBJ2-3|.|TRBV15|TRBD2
TGTGCCACCAGCAGAGATCATAGGGGTAGCGGGGGGGGATCAGATACGCAGTATTTT
CATSRDHRGSGGGSDTQYF
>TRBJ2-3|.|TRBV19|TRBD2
TGTGCCAGTCAGCCTAGCGGGAGGACAGATACGCAGTATTTT
CASQPSGRTDTQYF
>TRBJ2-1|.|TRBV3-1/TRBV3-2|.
TGTGCCAGCAGCCCACTCGCGAAGGGGTACAATGAGCAGTTCTTC
CASSPLAKGYNEQFF
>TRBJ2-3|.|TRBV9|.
TGTGCCAGCAGCACCTTCGAGGTGACAGATACGCAGTATTTT
CASSTFEVTDTQYF
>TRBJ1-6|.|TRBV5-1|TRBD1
TGCGCCAGCAGCTACACCGGGACAGGGAATTCACCCCTCCACTTT
CASSYTGTGNSPLHF
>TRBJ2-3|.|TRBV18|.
TGTGCCAGCTCAACGGGGGACGCAGATACGCAGTATTTT
CASSTGDADTQYF
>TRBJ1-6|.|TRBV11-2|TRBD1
TGTGCCAGCAGCTTAGGCCTGACAGGGGGCCTTCCGAATTCACCCCTCCACTTT
CASSLGLTGGLPNSPLHF
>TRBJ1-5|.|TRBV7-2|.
TGTGCCAGCAGCCCTCCGATGGGCGGCAATCAGCCCCAGCATTTT
CASSPPMGGNQPQHF
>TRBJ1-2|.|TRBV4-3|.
TGCGCCAGCAGCCTAGGGGGATCGAATGGCTACACCTTC
CASSLGGSNGYTF